The sequence of this T cell receptor beta chain was determined in a study of blood T cell repertoires in COVID-19. Turning to the study itself: Sites across the United States, Italy and Spain contributed samples from acute and convalescent COVID-19. Sample material is recorded as cDNA or gDNA derived from T cells, B-cell-depleted T cells, or PBMCs.

The CDR3 length is 14 residues. Germline values: CDR1 MNHEY, CDR2 SVGAGI. The V end was cut by 0 bases, the J end by 4 bases, with 9 bases between. Clones were sequenced by immunoSEQ multiplex PCR, and TCRdb holds only the in-frame ones, with some missing. There are 230,000 or so clones in the sample; around 85% occur only once, and approximately 5% lies in the top ten. The chain employs TRBV6-5 and TRBJ1-2; unclear D gene. The sample was peripheral blood. The clonotype originates from a human donor in a cohort sampled during active COVID-19. The DNA of the CDR3 is TGTGCCAGCAGTTACTCTTCTCCGGGCTATGGCTACACCTTC. Translated: CASSYSSPGYGYTF.